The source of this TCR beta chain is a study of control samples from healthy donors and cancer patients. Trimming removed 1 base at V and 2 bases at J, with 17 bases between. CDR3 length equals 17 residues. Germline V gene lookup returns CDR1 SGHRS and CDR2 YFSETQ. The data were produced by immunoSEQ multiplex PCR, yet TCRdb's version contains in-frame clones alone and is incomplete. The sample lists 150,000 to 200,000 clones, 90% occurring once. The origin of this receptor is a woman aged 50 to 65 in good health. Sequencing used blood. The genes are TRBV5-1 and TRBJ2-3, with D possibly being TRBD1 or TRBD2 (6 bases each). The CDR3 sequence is CASSLSRGGGSTDTQYF. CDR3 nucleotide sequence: TGCGCCAGCAGCTTGAGCCGAGGGGGAGGATCCACAGATACGCAGTATTTT.